Sequencing of this T cell receptor beta chain was carried out in a study of blood T cell repertoires in COVID-19. Study-level background: COVID-19 samples from acute and convalescent phases originated in the United States, Italy and Spain. PBMCs, B-cell-depleted T cells, or T cells were the source of the cDNA or gDNA that made up the material.

Germline V gene data show CDR1 as KGHDR and CDR2 as SFDVKD. V was pared by 5 bases and J by 5 bases, with 4 bases of the junction left unmatched. This CDR3 spans 14 amino acids. Original handling: Amplification with reference gene primers provided the estimates of nucleated cell counts. Assay used: immunoSEQ multiplex PCR; TCRdb lists only in-frame clones, some missing. The DNA gave D and trimming, while V, J and clone size come from that table. The sample records some 83,000 clones, 82% being singletons. The receptor's source is a human donor in a cohort sampled during active COVID-19. Material: peripheral blood. V usage is TRBV24-1 and J usage is TRBJ2-3; 9 nucleotides line up with TRBD2. The CDR3 region has the DNA TGTGCCACCAGTGGGGCGGGGGGGCAAGATACGCAGTATTTT. Translation: CATSGAGGQDTQYF.